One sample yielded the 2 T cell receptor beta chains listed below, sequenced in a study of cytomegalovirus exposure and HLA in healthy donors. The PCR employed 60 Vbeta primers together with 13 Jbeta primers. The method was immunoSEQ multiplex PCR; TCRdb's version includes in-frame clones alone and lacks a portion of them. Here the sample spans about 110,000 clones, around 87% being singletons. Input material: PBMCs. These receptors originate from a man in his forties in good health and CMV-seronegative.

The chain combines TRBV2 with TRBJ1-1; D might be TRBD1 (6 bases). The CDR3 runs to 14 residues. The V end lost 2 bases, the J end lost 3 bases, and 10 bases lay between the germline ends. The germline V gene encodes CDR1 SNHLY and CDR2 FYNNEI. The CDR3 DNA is TGTGCCAGCAGTGAAAACAGGGATGACACTGAAGCTTTCTTT. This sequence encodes CASSENRDDTEAFF.

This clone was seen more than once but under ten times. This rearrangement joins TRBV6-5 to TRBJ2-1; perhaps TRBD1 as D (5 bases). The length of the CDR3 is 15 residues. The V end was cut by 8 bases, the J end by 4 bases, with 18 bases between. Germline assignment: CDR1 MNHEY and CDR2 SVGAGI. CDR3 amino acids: CASQTGSKVYNEQFF. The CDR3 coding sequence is TGTGCCAGCCAAACAGGTTCGAAAGTGTACAATGAGCAGTTCTTC.